The source of this TCR beta chain is a study of radiation and T cells in renal cell carcinoma. As for time point: baseline pretreatment blood. Treatment defined: 15 Gy SBRT to primary tumor, nephrectomy 4 weeks later. The tumor was a clear cell renal cell carcinoma. This clone occurred many times. V shed 4 bases and J shed 7 bases, with 4 bases lying between them. The germline gives CDR1 SQVTM, CDR2 ANQGSEA. This CDR3 spans 9 amino acids. Data came from immunoSEQ multiplex PCR; TCRdb stores just in-frame clones and leaves some out. The table shows some 120,000 clones, with 80% to 85% occurring only once.

The chain is built from TRBV29-1 and TRBJ1-2; D call uncertain. The sequence was collected from a woman aged 60-70 years with renal cell carcinoma. Sequenced here: blood, sampled from a patient whose treatment included radiotherapy and nephrectomy. This CDR3 is CSVGGGYTF. DNA of the CDR3: TGCAGCGTTGGGGGTGGCTACACCTTC. The full variable domain, with the rest looked up from reference TRBV29-1 and TRBJ1-2, is SAVISQKPSRDICQRGTSLTIQCQVDSQVTMMFWYRQQPGQSLTLIATANQGSEATYESGFVIDKFPISRPNLTFSTLTVSNMSPEDSSIYLCSVGGGYTFGSGTRLTVV.